The next 18 T cell receptor beta chains were all read from a single sample in a study of T cells of healthy individuals. TCRdb redid the calling of the 5' RACE reads with MiXCR, one entry per CDR3 protein. Of roughly 76,000 distinct CDR3 sequences in the sample, approximately 5.4% are singletons; the top ten hold about 7.5%. The receptor set was obtained from a female donor in good health.

This clonotype was seen repeatedly, ten times or more. V and J are TRBV28 and TRBJ2-5; 7 bases map to TRBD2. CDR1 MDHEN and CDR2 SYDVKM come from the germline V gene. V dropped 5 bases and J dropped 2; count of bases not matched to a gene: 8. The CDR3 spans 15 residues. DNA for the CDR3: TGTGCCAGCAGTATCCCCGGACTAGAACAAGAGACCCAGTACTTC. Its protein is CASSIPGLEQETQYF.

This clonotype was found many times. For the CDR3, the DNA is TGTGCCAGCAGTCCGGGACAGGGGGCCTTTTTCTTT. This gives the protein CASSPGQGAFFF. V is TRBV25-1 and J is TRBJ1-1; the match to TRBD1 covers 12 bases. Germline CDR1 and CDR2: MGHDK and SYGVNS. J gave up 13 bases and V 5 bases, and 5 bases lay outside the gene matches. The CDR3 has 12 residues.

Comment on this clonotype: A read error may be the cause here, since a much bigger clone is one base away. The chain employs TRBV27 and TRBJ2-3; either TRBD1 or TRBD2 may fit D (5 bases each). The CDR3 contains 16 residues. Germline V lookup: CDR1 MNHEY, CDR2 SMNVEV (reference sequence). Trimming removed 6 bases from V and 0 bases from J, with 16 bases in between. The DNA for the CDR3 is TGTGCCAGCAGCTCGATAGGGACGGTTAGCACAGATACGCAGTATTTT. Amino acids: CASSSIGTVSTDTQYF.

This clonotype appeared a few times. The CDR3 loop reads CASSLRGDSGAFF. In DNA form, the CDR3 reads TGTGCCAGCAGTTTAAGGGGGGACAGTGGGGCTTTCTTT. The chain couples TRBV27 to TRBJ1-1; 7 nucleotides agree with TRBD1. The germline V gene encodes CDR1 MNHEY and CDR2 SMNVEV (reference sequence). The length of the CDR3 is 13 residues. After removal of 2 bases from V and 11 bases from J, the junction contained 8 bases not matched to a gene.

This clonotype was seen at least ten times. A much bigger clone sits one base away, suggesting this may be a read error. V gene TRBV11-2 combines with J gene TRBJ2-1; TRBD1 matches at 7 bases. The CDR3 runs 16 residues. V was clipped by 3 bases and J by 4 bases; unmatched bases: 9. Germline values: CDR1 SGHAT, CDR2 FQNNGV. This chain's CDR3 is CASSFQPGQRYNEQFF. DNA for the CDR3: TGTGCCAGCAGCTTTCAGCCGGGACAGAGATACAATGAGCAGTTCTTC.

Here the CDR3 reads CSARSVGGPTEAFF. The CDR3 DNA reads TGCAGTGCTAGATCCGTTGGGGGGCCCACTGAAGCTTTCTTT. The chain is built from TRBV20-1 and TRBJ1-1; D perhaps matches TRBD1 (6 bases). This CDR3 is 14 amino acids long. Per germline, CDR1 DFQATT and CDR2 SNEGSKA (reference sequence). Deletions cut 2 bases from V and 4 bases from J, with 14 bases between.

This clonotype was counted many times. This rearrangement joins TRBV6-5 to TRBJ2-7, with D possibly being TRBD1 (6 bases). The CDR3 is 15 amino acids. CDR1 MNHEY and CDR2 SVGAGI come from the germline V gene. Trimming removed 2 bases at V and 3 bases at J, with 14 bases between. In DNA form, the CDR3 reads TGTGCCAGCAGTTACAGAGGACAGCATAACTACGAGCAGTACTTC. The encoded protein is CASSYRGQHNYEQYF.

This clonotype was observed a handful of times. The genes are TRBV4-1 and TRBJ2-7; D gene uncertain. Per the germline V gene, CDR1 is MGHRA and CDR2 is YSYEKL. The CDR3 spans 13 residues. V dropped 1 base and J dropped 2 bases, with 6 bases sitting between them. In nucleotides, the CDR3 is TGCGCCAGCAGCCAAGGGAACCCCTACGAGCAGTACTTC. Amino acid sequence: CASSQGNPYEQYF.

This clonotype was found many times. The chain links TRBV6-1 to TRBJ1-3, with unresolved D. The CDR3 is 15 amino acids. CDR1 and CDR2 from the germline V gene are MNHNS and SASEGT. V was clipped by 2 bases and J by 0 bases, with 8 bases between them. The CDR3 DNA sequence: TGTGCCAGCAGTGAACGGCTTGGCTCTGGAAACACCATATATTTT. Translated: CASSERLGSGNTIYF.

The chain joins TRBV30 to TRBJ2-5, with 11 positions matching TRBD2. The CDR3 runs to 14 residues. The germline V gene has CDR1 GTSNPN and CDR2 SVGIG (reference sequence). The V gene end was trimmed by 3 bases and the J gene end by 4 bases; junction bases not matched to a gene: 4. CDR3 loop: CAWRFSGRGETQYF. The CDR3 region has the DNA TGTGCCTGGAGATTTAGCGGGAGGGGAGAGACCCAGTACTTC. Full variable domain (outside the CDR3, taken from reference TRBV30 and TRBJ2-5): SQTIHQWPATLVQPVGSPLSLECTVEGTSNPNLYWYRQAAGRGLQLLFYSVGIGQISSEVPQNLSASRPQDRQFILSSKKLLLSDSGFYLCAWRFSGRGETQYFGPGTRLLVL.

This clonotype was recorded many times. One end of the junction fails to match germline, which may point to a read error. This chain joins TRBV7-7 and TRBJ2-3; 10 bases fit TRBD2. Germline CDR1 SSHAT, CDR2 FNYEAQ (reference sequence). This CDR3 has 16 amino acids. CDR3 residues: CASSAQLAGGKDTQYF. CDR3 DNA: TGTGCTAGCAGCGCTCAATTAGCGGGAGGTAAAGATACGCAGTATTTT. The full variable domain, in which reference TRBV7-7 and TRBJ2-3 provide the parts outside the CDR3, is GAGVSQSPRYKVTKRGQDVTLRCDPISSHATLYWYQQALGQGPEFLTYFNYEAQPDKSGLPSDRFSAERPEGSISTLTIQRTEQRDSAMYRCASSAQLAGGKDTQYFGPGTRLTVL.

This clonotype was seen repeatedly, ten times or more. The rearrangement links TRBV7-2 to TRBJ2-4; D ambiguous. Germline V CDR1 and CDR2: SGHTA, FQGNSA. This CDR3 region has 15 residues. The V end was cut by 1 base, the J end by 0 bases, with 7 bases between. CDR3 region: CASSLVVIAKNIQYF. CDR3 nucleotide sequence: TGTGCCAGCAGCTTAGTGGTGATAGCCAAAAACATTCAGTACTTC. Full variable domain (remainder filled in from reference TRBV7-2 and TRBJ2-4): GAGVSQSPSNKVTEKGKDVELRCDPISGHTALYWYRQSLGQGLEFLIYFQGNSAPDKSGLPSDRFSAERTGGSVSTLTIQRTQQEDSAVYLCASSLVVIAKNIQYFGAGTRLSVL.

This clonotype was counted at least ten times. The CDR3 DNA reads TGCGCCAGCAGCTTGGAACTAGCGGGAGGGCCCTACAATGAGCAGTTCTTC. This gives the protein CASSLELAGGPYNEQFF. This chain uses TRBV5-1 with TRBJ2-1; 13 bases are shared with TRBD2. This CDR3 is built from 17 residues. Germline assignment: CDR1 SGHRS and CDR2 YFSETQ. V lost 0 bases to trimming and J lost 2 bases; unmatched junction nucleotides: 2. The full variable domain, with the rest looked up from reference TRBV5-1 and TRBJ2-1, is KAGVTQTPRYLIKTRGQQVTLSCSPISGHRSVSWYQQTPGQGLQFLFEYFSETQRNKGNFPGRFSGRQFSNSRSEMNVSTLELGDSALYLCASSLELAGGPYNEQFFGPGTRLTVL.

Only a few counts were recorded for this clonotype. V is TRBV6-1 and J is TRBJ1-1; the D gene is possibly TRBD1 (6 bases). The CDR3 sequence is 14 residues long. The V gene's germline CDR1 is MNHNS and CDR2 SASEGT. The V gene lost 8 bases and the J gene lost 1 base, with 14 bases spanning the gap. The CDR3 bases are TGTGCCAGCCTGGGACACGGGAAGAACACTGAAGCTTTCTTT. Translation gives CASLGHGKNTEAFF.

This clonotype was seen ten or more times. The gene calls are TRBV27 and TRBJ1-1; the match to TRBD1 covers 8 bases. V lost 6 bases, J lost 0 bases, and 9 bases stayed unmatched. The CDR3 is 16 amino acids. The V gene's germline CDR1 is MNHEY and CDR2 SMNVEV (reference sequence). CDR3 DNA: TGTGCCAGCAGGCCGTGGCAGGGGGCTATGAACACTGAAGCTTTCTTT. Translated: CASRPWQGAMNTEAFF.

This clonotype was picked up a small number of times. The chain combines TRBV7-9 with TRBJ2-5, with 10 positions matching TRBD2. Germline V CDR1 and CDR2: SEHNR, FQNEAQ (reference sequence). Trimming at V came to 3 bases and at J to 0 bases, leaving 1 base not matched to a gene. The CDR3 is 15 residues long. The CDR3 here is CASSLGTSDQETQYF. The DNA for the CDR3 is TGTGCCAGCAGCTTGGGGACTAGCGACCAAGAGACCCAGTACTTC.

At least ten counts were recorded for this clonotype. The rearrangement joins TRBV4-3 to TRBJ2-7; D is undetermined. CDR1 is LGHNA, CDR2 YSLEER, per germline. The CDR3 loop spans 13 amino acids. V lost 3 bases and J 3 bases, leaving 9 bases between the germline ends. The CDR3 DNA is TGCGCCAGCAGCCATGATACCAACTACGAGCAGTACTTC. This codes for CASSHDTNYEQYF.

This clonotype occurred many times. The gene calls are TRBV7-2 and TRBJ2-2, with TRBD2 matching over 7 bases. The germline CDR1 and CDR2 sequences are SGHTA and FQGNSA. After removal of 5 bases from V and 8 bases from J, the junction contained 5 bases not matched to a gene. The CDR3 runs to 13 residues. The CDR3 DNA is TGTGCCAGCAGCCCGGGGAGGGTAGGGGAGCTGTTTTTT. Protein: CASSPGRVGELFF.